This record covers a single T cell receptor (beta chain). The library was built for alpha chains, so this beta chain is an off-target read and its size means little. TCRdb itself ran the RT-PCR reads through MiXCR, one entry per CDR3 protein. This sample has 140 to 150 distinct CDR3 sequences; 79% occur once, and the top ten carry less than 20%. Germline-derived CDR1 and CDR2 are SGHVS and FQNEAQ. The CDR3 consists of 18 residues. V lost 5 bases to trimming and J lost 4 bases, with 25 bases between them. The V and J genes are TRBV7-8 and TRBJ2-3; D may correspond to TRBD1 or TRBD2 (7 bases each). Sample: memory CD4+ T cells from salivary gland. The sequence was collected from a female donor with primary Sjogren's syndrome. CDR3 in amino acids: CASSPVGGGGGKADTQYF. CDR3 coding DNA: TGTGCCAGCAGCCCGGTTGGAGGGGGCGGGGGAAAAGCAGATACGCAGTATTTT.